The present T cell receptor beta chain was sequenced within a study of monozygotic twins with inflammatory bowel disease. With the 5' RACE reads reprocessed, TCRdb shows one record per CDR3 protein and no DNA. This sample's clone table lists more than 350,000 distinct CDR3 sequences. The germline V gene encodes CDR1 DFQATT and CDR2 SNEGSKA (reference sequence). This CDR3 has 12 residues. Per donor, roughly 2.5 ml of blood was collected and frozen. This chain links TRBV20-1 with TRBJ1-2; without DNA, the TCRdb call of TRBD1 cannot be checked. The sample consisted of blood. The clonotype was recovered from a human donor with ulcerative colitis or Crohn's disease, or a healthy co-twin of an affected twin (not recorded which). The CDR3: CSANGGSYGYTF.